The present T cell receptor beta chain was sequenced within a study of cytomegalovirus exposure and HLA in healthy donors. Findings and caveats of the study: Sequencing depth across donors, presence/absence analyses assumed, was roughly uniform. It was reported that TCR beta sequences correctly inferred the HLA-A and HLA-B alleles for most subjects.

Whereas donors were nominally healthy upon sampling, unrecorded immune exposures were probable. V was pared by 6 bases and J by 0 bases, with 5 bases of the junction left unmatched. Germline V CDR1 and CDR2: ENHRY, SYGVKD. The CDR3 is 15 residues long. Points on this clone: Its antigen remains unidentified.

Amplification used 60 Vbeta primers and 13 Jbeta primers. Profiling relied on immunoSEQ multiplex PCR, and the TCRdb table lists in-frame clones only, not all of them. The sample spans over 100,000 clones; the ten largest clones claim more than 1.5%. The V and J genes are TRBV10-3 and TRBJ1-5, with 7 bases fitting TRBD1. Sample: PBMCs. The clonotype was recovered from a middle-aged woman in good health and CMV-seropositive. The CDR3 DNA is TGTGCCATCAGAAGCACAGGGGATAGCAATCAGCCCCAGCATTTT. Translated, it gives CAIRSTGDSNQPQHF.